This T cell receptor (beta chain) was identified in a study of CD8 T cells in Susac syndrome. The CD8+ and CD4+ T cells were negatively isolated, with the TEMRA cells enriched by FACS. An amount of RNA that ranged from 0.5 to 1 ug was reverse transcribed with random hexamers. Using its own MiXCR run on the immunoSEQ multiplex PCR reads, TCRdb lists one record per CDR3 protein. The table lists over 150,000 distinct CDR3 sequences, roughly 95% of them singletons. The source is a human donor with Susac syndrome. Specimen: CD4+ T cells from PBMCs.

The CDR3 spells CASAPYRETGELFF. Here the CDR3 DNA reads TGCGCCAGCGCGCCTTACAGGGAGACCGGGGAGCTGTTTTTT. The gene calls are TRBV5-1 and TRBJ2-2; TRBD1 might be the D (6 bases). Between the trimmed V and J ends, which lost 7 bases and 5 bases, there was a span of 15 bases. The CDR3 is 14 amino acids. In germline, CDR1 is SGHRS, CDR2 YFSETQ.